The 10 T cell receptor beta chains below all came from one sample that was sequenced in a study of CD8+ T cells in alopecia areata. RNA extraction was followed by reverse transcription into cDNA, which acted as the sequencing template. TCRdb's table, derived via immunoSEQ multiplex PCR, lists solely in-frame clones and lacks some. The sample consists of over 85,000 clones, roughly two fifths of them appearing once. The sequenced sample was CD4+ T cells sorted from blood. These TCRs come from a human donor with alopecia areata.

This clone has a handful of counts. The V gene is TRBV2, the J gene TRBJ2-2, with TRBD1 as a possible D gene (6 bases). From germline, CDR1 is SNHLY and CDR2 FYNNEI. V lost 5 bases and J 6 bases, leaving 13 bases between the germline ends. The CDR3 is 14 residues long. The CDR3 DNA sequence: TGTGCCAGCAGTATTCTACAGGGCCCCGGGGAGCTGTTTTTT. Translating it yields CASSILQGPGELFF.

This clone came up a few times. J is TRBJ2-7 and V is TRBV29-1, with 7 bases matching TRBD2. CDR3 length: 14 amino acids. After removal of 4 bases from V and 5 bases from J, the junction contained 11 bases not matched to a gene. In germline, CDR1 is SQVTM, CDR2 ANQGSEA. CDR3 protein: CSVGNTGGPNEQYF. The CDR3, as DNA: TGCAGCGTTGGCAATACGGGAGGACCAAACGAGCAGTACTTC.

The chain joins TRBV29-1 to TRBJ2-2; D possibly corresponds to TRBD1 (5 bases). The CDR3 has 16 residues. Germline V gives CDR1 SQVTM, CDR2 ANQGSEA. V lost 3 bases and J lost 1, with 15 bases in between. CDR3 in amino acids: CSVDSLGAGNTGELFF. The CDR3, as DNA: TGCAGCGTTGATTCTCTAGGGGCAGGGAACACCGGGGAGCTGTTTTTT.

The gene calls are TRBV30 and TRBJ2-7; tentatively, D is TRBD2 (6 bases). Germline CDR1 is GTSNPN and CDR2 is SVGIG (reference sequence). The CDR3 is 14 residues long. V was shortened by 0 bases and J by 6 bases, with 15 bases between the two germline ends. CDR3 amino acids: CAWSVSGGELEQYF. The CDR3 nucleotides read TGTGCCTGGAGTGTTTCCGGCGGGGAGCTCGAGCAGTACTTC.

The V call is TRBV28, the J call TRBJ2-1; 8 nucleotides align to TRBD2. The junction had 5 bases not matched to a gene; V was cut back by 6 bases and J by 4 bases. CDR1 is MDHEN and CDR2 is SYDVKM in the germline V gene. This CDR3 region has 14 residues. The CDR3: CASSGGDLYNEQFF. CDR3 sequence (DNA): TGTGCCAGCAGCGGGGGGGACCTATACAATGAGCAGTTCTTC.

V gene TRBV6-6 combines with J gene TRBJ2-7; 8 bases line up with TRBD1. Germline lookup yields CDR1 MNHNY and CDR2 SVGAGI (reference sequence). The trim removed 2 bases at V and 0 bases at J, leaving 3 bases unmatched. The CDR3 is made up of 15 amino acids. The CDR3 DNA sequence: TGTGCCAGCAGTTACGGTGGGACAGGCTCCTACGAGCAGTACTTC. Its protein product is CASSYGGTGSYEQYF.

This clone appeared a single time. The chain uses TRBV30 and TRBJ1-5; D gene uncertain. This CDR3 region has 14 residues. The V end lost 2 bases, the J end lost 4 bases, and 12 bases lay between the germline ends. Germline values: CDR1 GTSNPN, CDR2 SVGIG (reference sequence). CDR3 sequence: CAWSPRSGNQPQHF. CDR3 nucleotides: TGTGCCTGGAGTCCCCGTTCGGGAAATCAGCCCCAGCATTTT.

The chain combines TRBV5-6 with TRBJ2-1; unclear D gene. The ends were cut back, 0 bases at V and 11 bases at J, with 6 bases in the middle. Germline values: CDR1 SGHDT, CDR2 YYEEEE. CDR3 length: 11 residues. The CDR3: CASSLVTQQFF. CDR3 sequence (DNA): TGTGCCAGCAGCTTGGTTACGCAGCAGTTCTTC. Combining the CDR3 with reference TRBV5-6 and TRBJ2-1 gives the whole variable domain DAGVTQSPTHLIKTRGQQVTLRCSPKSGHDTVSWYQQALGQGPQFIFQYYEEEERQRGNFPDRFSGHQFPNYSSELNVNALLLGDSALYLCASSLVTQQFFGPGTRLTVL.

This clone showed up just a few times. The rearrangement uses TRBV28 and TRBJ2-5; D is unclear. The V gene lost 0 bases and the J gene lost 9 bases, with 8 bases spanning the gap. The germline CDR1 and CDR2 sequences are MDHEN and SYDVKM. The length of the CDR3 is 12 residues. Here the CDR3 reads CASSLWEYAQYF. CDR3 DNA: TGTGCCAGCAGTTTATGGGAGTATGCCCAGTACTTC.

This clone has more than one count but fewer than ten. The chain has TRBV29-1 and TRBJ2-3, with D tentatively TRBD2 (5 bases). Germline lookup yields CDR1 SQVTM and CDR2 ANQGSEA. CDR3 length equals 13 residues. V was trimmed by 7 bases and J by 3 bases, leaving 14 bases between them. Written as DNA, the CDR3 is TGCAGCGCGCGAGAAGGGAGAACAGATACGCAGTATTTT. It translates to CSAREGRTDTQYF.